Listed here are 31 T cell receptor beta chains from one sample, sequenced in a study of response to subunit inactivated influenza vaccine listed by TCRdb under 2018. The protocol used for the library was RT-PCR. The sample was run on an Illumina HiSeq 2500. TCRdb ran its own pipeline on the public reads, namely fastp trimming at Q25 and MiXCR clone calling, and kept in-frame beta chains. Identical CDR3 proteins give one entry, which carries the most common genes and DNA. The sample table contains 650,000 to 800,000 distinct CDR3 sequences; only one count was recorded for roughly 13% of them. The top ten hold less than 7% of the sample. The specimen was PBMCs from blood, collected 14 days before vaccination. Source of these receptors: a man in his fifties who received an inactivated influenza vaccine. Donor details come from another sample of the same person, matched by shared clones.

This clonotype was picked up many times. The chain is built from TRBV10-3 and TRBJ2-1; D may correspond to TRBD1 or TRBD2 (7 bases each). Trimming took off 7 bases at V and 7 bases at J, with 17 bases between the two ends. The CDR3 has 14 residues. Germline CDR1 ENHRY, CDR2 SYGVKD. In DNA form, the CDR3 reads TGTGCCATCAATGGGGACCAGGGGGGGAATGAGCAGTTCTTC. This encodes CAINGDQGGNEQFF.

This clonotype was observed at least ten times. The chain links TRBV6-5 to TRBJ2-2, with D perhaps matching TRBD1 or TRBD2 (5 bases each). Trimming removed 1 base at V and 7 bases at J, with 13 bases between. The CDR3 spans 15 residues. Germline-derived CDR1 and CDR2 are MNHEY and SVGAGI. CDR3 DNA sequence: TGTGCCAGCAGTTACTTTGAGGGGACGGACGGGGAGCTGTTTTTT. It encodes CASSYFEGTDGELFF.

In this sample, this clonotype turned up a few times. The chain uses TRBV5-4 and TRBJ2-3; D gene uncertain. The germline V gene has CDR1 SGHNT and CDR2 YYREEE (reference sequence). The CDR3 extends over 15 amino acids. V was shortened by 0 bases and J by 3 bases, with 11 bases between the two germline ends. DNA of the CDR3: TGTGCCAGCAGCTTGGGGCAGGAGAGGACAGATACGCAGTATTTT. The encoded protein is CASSLGQERTDTQYF.

This clonotype was found a few times. The genes are TRBV6-5 and TRBJ1-3, with D perhaps TRBD1 (5 bases). The germline gives CDR1 MNHEY, CDR2 SVGAGI. V lost 2 bases and J lost 0, with 17 bases in between. This CDR3 spans 18 amino acids. The chain's CDR3 is CASSYGAIRGDSGNTIYF. The CDR3 DNA follows: TGTGCCAGCAGTTACGGTGCAATTCGGGGCGACTCTGGAAACACCATATATTTT.

In its sample, this clonotype was seen a few times. CDR3 nucleotides: TGTGCCAGTAGCACCTCGTCTAGCGGGAGCCCCGATACGCAGTATTTT. Residues: CASSTSSSGSPDTQYF. The chain uses TRBV19 and TRBJ2-3; TRBD2 matches 10 bases. The germline V gene encodes CDR1 LNHDA and CDR2 SQIVND (reference sequence). Germline trimming cut 6 bases from V and 6 bases from J; bases unmatched to any gene: 12. The CDR3 runs 16 residues.

This clonotype was counted between two and nine times. V and J are TRBV4-3 and TRBJ2-7, with 8 bases lining up with TRBD2. CDR1 is LGHNA, CDR2 YSLEER, per germline. V shed 0 bases, J shed 5 bases, and the junction held 9 bases outside the gene matches. The CDR3 totals 16 residues. In DNA form, the CDR3 reads TGCGCCAGCAGCCAAGACAGCGGACTAGCTGTCCACGAGCAGTACTTC. It specifies CASSQDSGLAVHEQYF.

In this sample, this clonotype turned up a few times. V usage is TRBV29-1 and J usage is TRBJ1-2; 10 positions match TRBD1. Germline V gene data show CDR1 as SQVTM and CDR2 as ANQGSEA. The CDR3 spans 15 residues. V was pared by 6 bases and J by 3 bases, with 10 bases of the junction left unmatched. The chain's CDR3 is CSVPSGDRGHYGYTF. CDR3 sequence (DNA): TGCAGCGTCCCCAGTGGAGACAGGGGGCACTATGGCTACACCTTC. Full variable domain (missing parts from reference TRBV29-1 and TRBJ1-2): SAVISQKPSRDICQRGTSLTIQCQVDSQVTMMFWYRQQPGQSLTLIATANQGSEATYESGFVIDKFPISRPNLTFSTLTVSNMSPEDSSIYLCSVPSGDRGHYGYTFGSGTRLTVV.

This rearrangement joins TRBV19 to TRBJ2-7; possible D gene TRBD1, 8 bases. Per germline, CDR1 LNHDA and CDR2 SQIVND (reference sequence). Trimming removed 3 bases at V and 3 bases at J, with 15 bases between. This CDR3 is built from 15 residues. The CDR3 here is CASSIRTGTIYEQYF. The CDR3 nucleotides are TGTGCCAGTAGTATTCGGACAGGGACTATCTACGAGCAGTACTTC.

The chain carries TRBV6-7 and TRBJ2-1; TRBD1 agrees at 7 bases. TRBV6-7 is an ORF; its function is uncertain. The J segment lost 6 bases and the V segment lost 11 bases, leaving 22 bases of the junction unmatched. This CDR3 has 17 residues. The DNA for the CDR3 is TGTGCCGCCAGTTATCTCCCAGGAAAGGGGGCCATCAATGAGCAGTTCTTC. It specifies CAASYLPGKGAINEQFF.

This chain joins TRBV29-1 and TRBJ2-7, with 9 bases that match TRBD1. The junction had 5 bases not matched to a gene; V was cut back by 4 bases and J by 1 base. The CDR3 has 14 residues. CDR1 and CDR2 (germline): SQVTM, ANQGSEA. The CDR3 spells CSVGLGTGSYEQYF. CDR3 nucleotides: TGCAGCGTTGGTTTAGGGACAGGGTCCTACGAGCAGTACTTC.

This clonotype has only a few counts. This chain joins TRBV28 and TRBJ2-7; maybe TRBD1 (6 bases). The CDR3 is made up of 14 amino acids. V dropped 2 bases and J dropped 1 base, with 9 bases sitting between them. Germline V gene sequence: CDR1 MDHEN, CDR2 SYDVKM. The DNA for the CDR3 is TGTGCCAGCAGTTTACCAGGGGCTTCCTACGAGCAGTACTTC. Translation: CASSLPGASYEQYF.

The chain couples TRBV5-1 to TRBJ2-2, with D hard to call. This CDR3 contains 14 residues. Deletions cut 1 base from V and 7 bases from J, with 11 bases between. Germline assignment: CDR1 SGHRS and CDR2 YFSETQ. DNA of the CDR3: TGCGCCAGCAGCTTGACTTTGGGTTACGGGGAGCTGTTTTTT. Translating gives CASSLTLGYGELFF.

Many counts were recorded for this clonotype. V is TRBV18 and J is TRBJ2-3; D is ambiguous. The CDR3 is 14 amino acids. With 1 base removed from V and 10 bases from J, the gap between germline ends came to 15 bases. Germline lookup yields CDR1 KGHSH and CDR2 LQKENI. As DNA, the CDR3 is TGTGCCAGCTCACCACGGGTTGAGCTATCCGCGCAGTATTTT. It is translated as CASSPRVELSAQYF.

This chain connects TRBV20-1 to TRBJ2-1; the D gene is possibly TRBD2 (6 bases). Germline CDR1 DFQATT, CDR2 SNEGSKA (reference sequence). CDR3 size: 16 residues. V was trimmed by 1 base and J by 0 bases, leaving 13 bases between them. In DNA, the CDR3 is TGCAGTGCTAGAGTACCGGGACTCGGCTCCTACAATGAGCAGTTCTTC. It is translated as CSARVPGLGSYNEQFF.

Only a few counts were recorded for this clonotype. The chain employs TRBV6-1 and TRBJ2-7, with TRBD1 matching 7 bases. V dropped 6 bases and J dropped 1; count of bases not matched to a gene: 6. CDR1 is MNHNS, CDR2 SASEGT, per germline. The CDR3 has 14 amino acids. The CDR3 DNA is TGTGCCAGCAGGGTCGGACAGGCTTCCTACGAGCAGTACTTC. The encoded protein is CASRVGQASYEQYF.

The rearrangement uses TRBV25-1 and TRBJ2-1; TRBD2 agrees at 12 bases. The CDR3 spans 15 residues. Trimming took 2 bases from V and 10 from J; bases not matched to a gene: 6. Germline CDR1 reads MGHDK; CDR2 reads SYGVNS. CDR3 in DNA: TGTGCCAGCAGTGAACTAGCGGGGGGGCCCAAGGAGCAGTTCTTC. It specifies CASSELAGGPKEQFF. Variable domain in full (rest from reference TRBV25-1 and TRBJ2-1): EADIYQTPRYLVIGTGKKITLECSQTMGHDKMYWYQQDPGMELHLIHYSYGVNSTEKGDLSSESTVSRIRTEHFPLTLESARPSHTSQYLCASSELAGGPKEQFFGPGTRLTVL.

This clonotype was detected ten times or more. The chain recombines TRBV12-3 or TRBV12-4 with TRBJ2-3; no clear D. The germline V and J ends were trimmed by 5 bases and 5 bases, with 8 bases remaining between them. There are 12 residues in the CDR3. The CDR3, as DNA: TGTGCCAGCAGTCCCGAGGTAGATACGCAGTATTTT. Translating gives CASSPEVDTQYF.

This clonotype was picked up a small number of times. This chain joins TRBV11-2 and TRBJ2-5; D possibly uses TRBD1 or TRBD2 (6 bases each). Trimming removed 4 bases at V and 4 bases at J, with 19 bases between. In germline, CDR1 is SGHAT, CDR2 FQNNGV. This CDR3 is 16 amino acids long. CDR3 bases: TGTGCCAGCAGCTCCTACGGGGGCCCTACGGGAGAGACCCAGTACTTC. Residues: CASSSYGGPTGETQYF. Variable domain in full (rest from reference TRBV11-2 and TRBJ2-5): EAGVAQSPRYKIIEKRQSVAFWCNPISGHATLYWYQQILGQGPKLLIQFQNNGVVDDSQLPKDRFSAERLKGVDSTLKIQPAKLEDSAVYLCASSSYGGPTGETQYFGPGTRLLVL.

This clonotype was detected many times. The chain is built from TRBV6-5 and TRBJ2-7, with D possibly matching TRBD1 (7 bases). Germline V gene data show CDR1 as MNHEY and CDR2 as SVGAGI. The CDR3 has 15 amino acids. The V and J ends lost 2 bases and 4 bases respectively, with 15 bases between them. The CDR3 here is CASSYPRGVVYEQYF. Here the CDR3 DNA reads TGTGCCAGCAGTTACCCCAGGGGGGTGGTTTACGAGCAGTACTTC.

This clonotype has a handful of counts. J is TRBJ2-1 and V is TRBV4-1; a weak D match, TRBD2 (6 bases). In germline, CDR1 is MGHRA, CDR2 YSYEKL. The CDR3 loop spans 17 amino acids. Between the trimmed V and J ends, which lost 4 bases and 6 bases, there was a span of 22 bases. The CDR3 region has the DNA TGCGCCAGCAGCCTTGGTTTCGGAGCGGGCCCTGGCAATGAGCAGTTCTTC. Translation gives CASSLGFGAGPGNEQFF.

This chain connects TRBV20-1 to TRBJ2-3; tentatively, D is TRBD1 (5 bases). Trimming removed 5 bases at V and 5 bases at J, with 20 bases between. This CDR3 has 15 residues. The germline V gene has CDR1 DFQATT and CDR2 SNEGSKA (reference sequence). This CDR3 is CSAPRQWSGRDTQYF. In nucleotides, the CDR3 is TGCAGTGCTCCGCGACAGTGGAGTGGGCGAGATACGCAGTATTTT.

This clonotype has ten or more counts. V usage is TRBV28 and J usage is TRBJ1-3, with D uncertain. Germline values: CDR1 MDHEN, CDR2 SYDVKM. This CDR3 is 13 amino acids long. The V gene lost 5 bases and the J gene lost 4 bases, with 9 bases spanning the gap. The CDR3 nucleotides are TGTGCCAGCAGTCTTGGGATCGGAAACACCATATATTTT. This gives the protein CASSLGIGNTIYF. Full variable domain (missing parts from reference TRBV28 and TRBJ1-3): DVKVTQSSRYLVKRTGEKVFLECVQDMDHENMFWYRQDPGLGLRLIYFSYDVKMKEKGDIPEGYSVSREKKERFSLILESASTNQTSMYLCASSLGIGNTIYFGEGSWLTVV.

The genes are TRBV7-3 and TRBJ2-1; D tentatively fits TRBD1 or TRBD2 (5 bases each). V lost 7 bases, J lost 5 bases, and 18 bases lay in between. The CDR3 is 15 residues long. The V gene's germline CDR1 is SGHTA and CDR2 FQGTGA. CDR3 DNA: TGTGCCAGCACCCAGGGCGGGCCAGAAAACAATGAGCAGTTCTTC. This sequence encodes CASTQGGPENNEQFF.

This chain uses TRBV27 with TRBJ2-1, with 8 nucleotides matching TRBD2. Germline V gene data show CDR1 as MNHEY and CDR2 as SMNVEV (reference sequence). This CDR3 comprises 15 residues. The J segment lost 8 bases and the V segment lost 4 bases, leaving 10 bases of the junction unmatched. The CDR3 DNA follows: TGTGCCAGCAGTTCGGGACTAGGATTTACGGATGAGCAGTTCTTC. Amino acid sequence: CASSSGLGFTDEQFF.

This clonotype turned up a few times. The CDR3 spells CASSVVSRVTDTQYF. In DNA, the CDR3 is TGTGCCAGCAGCGTAGTCTCTAGGGTGACAGATACGCAGTATTTT. The rearrangement joins TRBV9 to TRBJ2-3, with D unclear. Germline values: CDR1 SGDLS, CDR2 YYNGEE. Trimming cost V 0 bases and J 3 bases, with 11 bases left between them. There are 15 residues in the CDR3.

This clonotype was observed at least ten times. The junction departs from germline at one end; a sequencing error may be responsible. The CDR3 bases are TGTGCCGCCAGTGGGGGGCCGGACGAAAAACTGTTTTTT. This codes for CAASGGPDEKLFF. V is TRBV24-1 and J is TRBJ1-4; TRBD1 might be the D (6 bases). From germline, CDR1 is KGHDR and CDR2 SFDVKD. This CDR3 comprises 13 residues.

This clonotype was counted a few times. The V gene is TRBV7-9, the J gene TRBJ2-3, with no clear D. Germline V gene lookup returns CDR1 SEHNR and CDR2 FQNEAQ (reference sequence). Deletions cut 5 bases from V and 4 bases from J, with 16 bases between. The CDR3 has 15 residues. The CDR3 coding sequence is TGTGCCAGCAGCCGACCCCCCCAGCTCCCAGATACGCAGTATTTT. Translating gives CASSRPPQLPDTQYF.

A few counts support this clonotype. The chain combines TRBV5-1 with TRBJ1-1; D unclear. The V end was cut by 0 bases, the J end by 4 bases, with 16 bases between. Germline V gene lookup returns CDR1 SGHRS and CDR2 YFSETQ. The CDR3 length is 16 residues. The CDR3 nucleotides are TGCGCCAGCAGCTTGGGGCAGGTGAGGGCCGGCACTGAAGCTTTCTTT. Protein: CASSLGQVRAGTEAFF.

This clonotype has just a few counts. This sequence joins TRBV7-6 and TRBJ2-7, with D tentatively TRBD1 (6 bases). CDR3 length equals 15 residues. Deletions cut 5 bases from V and 3 bases from J, with 17 bases between. Looked up from germline, CDR1 is SGHVS and CDR2 is FNYEAQ. In nucleotides, the CDR3 is TGTGCCAGCAGCCGGTATGATACAGGGTACTACGAGCAGTACTTC. As protein: CASSRYDTGYYEQYF.

This clonotype was detected only a few times. The rearrangement uses TRBV5-1 and TRBJ2-5; 7 bases are shared with TRBD1. The V segment lost 0 bases and the J segment 4 bases; nucleotides outside the gene matches: 9. The CDR3 sequence is 16 residues long. CDR1 is SGHRS and CDR2 is YFSETQ in the germline V gene. The CDR3 coding sequence is TGCGCCAGCAGCTTGGGACAGGGATTAAGCGGAGAGACCCAGTACTTC. It translates to CASSLGQGLSGETQYF.

The J gene is TRBJ2-3, the V gene TRBV28; weak D call: TRBD2 (5 bases). CDR1 is MDHEN and CDR2 is SYDVKM in the germline V gene. Deletions cut 6 bases from V and 2 bases from J, with 18 bases between. This CDR3 has 16 amino acids. CDR3 DNA sequence: TGTGCCAGCAGCGGAGCGGACCATATTCCCACAGATACGCAGTATTTT. Encoded protein: CASSGADHIPTDTQYF.